These 14 T cell receptor beta chains were sequenced from one sample in a study of shared T cell receptors in the human thymus. Measured with immunoSEQ multiplex PCR; TCRdb has only the in-frame clones, and not every one. The sample carries about 660,000 clones, 70% to 90% recorded once. These data were also filed under a second study, of human thymus T cells.

What was sequenced was thymocytes. The receptors derive from a boy under two years old with a congenital heart defect.

This chain joins TRBV7-9 and TRBJ2-5; 7 nucleotides match TRBD1. J gave up 2 bases and V 4 bases, and 10 bases lay outside the gene matches. The germline V gene encodes CDR1 SEHNR and CDR2 FQNEAQ (reference sequence). There are 16 residues in the CDR3. The CDR3 DNA reads as TGTGCCAGCAGCTCAATAGGACCGGGACAGCAAGAGACCCAGTACTTC. Translating it yields CASSSIGPGQQETQYF.

This clone was detected once. The chain carries TRBV25-1 and TRBJ2-5; D is possibly TRBD1 (5 bases). Germline CDR1 is MGHDK and CDR2 is SYGVNS. This CDR3 is built from 16 residues. Trimming took 2 bases from V and 1 from J, leaving 14 bases between them. CDR3: CASSERSRTPQETQYF. CDR3 coding DNA: TGTGCCAGCAGTGAACGTTCTAGGACACCCCAAGAGACCCAGTACTTC.

This clone showed up just once. This rearrangement joins TRBV15 to TRBJ2-3; maybe TRBD2 (5 bases). In germline, CDR1 is LNHNV, CDR2 YYDKDF (reference sequence). The V gene lost 0 bases and the J gene lost 4 bases, with 14 bases spanning the gap. The CDR3 contains 16 residues. CDR3 protein: CATSRDRRERADTQYF. CDR3 DNA sequence: TGTGCCACCAGCAGAGACCGCCGGGAACGCGCAGATACGCAGTATTTT.

The sample holds one count of this clone. The chain carries TRBV6-6 and TRBJ1-5; 7 bases are shared with TRBD1. The germline V gene has CDR1 MNHNY and CDR2 SVGAGI (reference sequence). This CDR3 is built from 14 residues. V lost 6 bases and J lost 3; bases outside the gene matches: 5. The CDR3 is CASRLTGDNQPQHF. CDR3 coding DNA: TGTGCCAGCAGATTAACAGGGGACAATCAGCCCCAGCATTTT.

This chain links TRBV6-4 with TRBJ1-5; D gene unclear. Germline CDR1 is MRHNA and CDR2 is SNTAGT. Trimming took off 4 bases at V and 6 bases at J, with 10 bases between the two ends. The CDR3 consists of 13 residues. CDR3 bases: TGTGCCAGCAGTGCGCAGGTCGGTCAGCCCCAGCATTTT. Its translation is CASSAQVGQPQHF.

The J gene is TRBJ2-3, the V gene TRBV29-1, with 13 bases lining up with TRBD2. V shed 5 bases and J 8 bases; nucleotides not matched to a gene: 10. Germline loops: CDR1 SQVTM, CDR2 ANQGSEA. This CDR3 spans 15 amino acids. CDR3 sequence (DNA): TGCAGCGTTTGGGGACTAGCGGGGAGGCATCCTACGCAGTATTTT. It translates to CSVWGLAGRHPTQYF.

The CDR3: CASSQDGQGYGYTF. In DNA, the CDR3 is TGTGCCAGCAGCCAAGATGGCCAGGGGTATGGCTACACCTTC. V gene TRBV14 combines with J gene TRBJ1-2; tentative D call: TRBD1 (6 bases). In germline, CDR1 is SGHDN, CDR2 FVKESK. V was clipped by 0 bases and J by 5 bases, with 10 bases between them. CDR3 length equals 14 residues.

This chain joins TRBV28 and TRBJ1-5; TRBD1 agrees at 10 bases. The V gene's germline CDR1 is MDHEN and CDR2 SYDVKM. This CDR3 contains 15 residues. V lost 7 bases, J lost 6 bases, and 9 bases stayed unmatched. The CDR3 here is CASNNDRGQSQPQHF. In nucleotides, the CDR3 is TGTGCCAGCAATAACGACAGGGGGCAAAGTCAGCCCCAGCATTTT.

This sequence joins TRBV7-2 and TRBJ2-1, with 8 nucleotides matching TRBD2. J lost 0 bases, V lost 5 bases, and 15 bases had no gene match. The CDR3 contains 19 residues. Germline V gene sequence: CDR1 SGHTA, CDR2 FQGNSA. The CDR3 region is CASSVLAGRQPSSYNEQFF. The DNA of the CDR3 is TGTGCCAGCAGCGTATTAGCGGGAAGGCAGCCAAGCTCCTACAATGAGCAGTTCTTC.

This chain links TRBV15 with TRBJ1-4; no firm D call. CDR3 length equals 15 residues. The germline V and J ends were trimmed by 1 base and 4 bases, with 10 bases remaining between them. Germline CDR1 is LNHNV and CDR2 is YYDKDF (reference sequence). Here the CDR3 DNA reads TGTGCCACCAGCAGAGGAGGGAGTCGTAATGAAAAACTGTTTTTT. As protein: CATSRGGSRNEKLFF.

This clone turned up a few times. This chain joins TRBV7-2 and TRBJ1-5, with D tentatively TRBD1 (6 bases). V dropped 4 bases and J dropped 2 bases, with 9 bases sitting between them. The germline gives CDR1 SGHTA, CDR2 FQGNSA. The CDR3 runs to 14 residues. CDR3 sequence reads: CASSSGDGNQPQHF. The CDR3 coding sequence is TGTGCCAGCAGCTCAGGGGATGGCAATCAGCCCCAGCATTTT.

The chain couples TRBV7-2 to TRBJ2-3; D is perhaps TRBD2 (5 bases). The V end was cut by 3 bases, the J end by 0 bases, with 10 bases between. The V gene's germline CDR1 is SGHTA and CDR2 FQGNSA. The CDR3 covers 15 residues. CDR3 region: CASSFLGLSTDTQYF. CDR3 sequence (DNA): TGTGCCAGCAGCTTCCTTGGACTGAGCACAGATACGCAGTATTTT.

The chain employs TRBV9 and TRBJ2-7; D might be TRBD1 (6 bases). From germline, CDR1 is SGDLS and CDR2 YYNGEE. V was clipped by 0 bases and J by 0 bases, with 10 bases between them. There are 15 residues in the CDR3. CDR3 region: CASSVGTAHSYEQYF. CDR3 in DNA: TGTGCCAGCAGCGTAGGGACAGCCCACTCCTACGAGCAGTACTTC.

This rearrangement joins TRBV9 to TRBJ2-3; the match to TRBD2 covers 9 bases. The CDR3 totals 16 residues. Trimming took 4 bases from V and 2 from J; bases not matched to a gene: 8. Looked up from germline, CDR1 is SGDLS and CDR2 is YYNGEE. CDR3 residues: CASSPRAGGPTDTQYF. Written as DNA, the CDR3 is TGTGCCAGCAGCCCTCGGGCGGGAGGGCCCACAGATACGCAGTATTTT.